The 8 T cell receptor beta chains reported below all come from one sample, sequenced in a study of identical twins. TCRdb used MiXCR to reprocess the 5' RACE reads, holding one entry per CDR3 protein. The sample comprises a few hundred thousand distinct CDR3 sequences, nearly 10% of which are singletons, and around 3% rests with the top ten. In addition, the sample was reused for a study of yellow fever vaccine responses in identical twins.

Sequenced input: PBMCs. These receptor sequences come from a woman between 18 and 29 years old in good health.

The table lists this clonotype with a few counts. V is TRBV7-2 and J is TRBJ2-7; no firm D call. The germline V gene has CDR1 SGHTA and CDR2 FQGNSA. This CDR3 has 13 residues. V was pared by 3 bases and J by 3 bases, with 9 bases between. CDR3 bases: TGTGCCAGCAGCTTTTCCCAGAGCTACGAGCAGTACTTC. Its translation: CASSFSQSYEQYF.

This clonotype was recorded many times. The genes are TRBV6-4 and TRBJ2-1, with TRBD1 matching 11 bases. The CDR3 runs 15 residues. J was trimmed by 7 bases and V by 5 bases; bases with no gene match: 7. CDR1 and CDR2 from the germline V gene are MRHNA and SNTAGT. This CDR3 is CASSSGTGGGNEQFF. The DNA for the CDR3 is TGTGCCAGCAGTTCCGGGACAGGGGGGGGGAATGAGCAGTTCTTC.

V is TRBV4-2 and J is TRBJ2-2; D uncertain. Germline V lookup: CDR1 LGHNA, CDR2 YNFKEQ. Trimming stripped 1 base from V and 3 bases from J, with 6 bases between. The CDR3 length is 14 residues. The CDR3: CASSQADYTGELFF. CDR3 bases: TGTGCCAGCAGCCAAGCGGATTACACCGGGGAGCTGTTTTTT.

In its sample, this clonotype was seen a few times. The chain employs TRBV9 and TRBJ2-1; D remains ambiguous. This CDR3 region has 12 residues. Trimming pared 0 bases from V and 14 bases from J, leaving 12 bases between. CDR1 SGDLS and CDR2 YYNGEE come from the germline V gene. The CDR3 reads CASSVGVTLKFF. The CDR3, as DNA: TGTGCCAGCAGCGTAGGTGTCACTTTGAAGTTCTTC.

This clonotype has a single count. The chain employs TRBV9 and TRBJ1-2, with 8 nucleotides matching TRBD1. Germline trimming cut 4 bases from V and 8 bases from J; bases unmatched to any gene: 16. This CDR3 is built from 16 residues. CDR1 is SGDLS, CDR2 YYNGEE, per germline. The CDR3 region is CASSTGQGSSVEGYTF. The DNA of the CDR3 is TGTGCCAGCAGCACCGGACAGGGTAGTTCGGTCGAGGGCTACACCTTC.

This clonotype was counted many times. The chain recombines TRBV20-1 with TRBJ2-3, with D hard to call. Trimming pared 8 bases from V and 4 bases from J, leaving 16 bases between. This CDR3 comprises 13 residues. Germline V gene sequence: CDR1 DFQATT, CDR2 SNEGSKA (reference sequence). CDR3 DNA sequence: TGCAGTCCCTGGGCGCCTATGTCAGATACGCAGTATTTT. Protein: CSPWAPMSDTQYF.

The chain uses TRBV7-2 and TRBJ2-1, with 8 nucleotides matching TRBD2. The J segment lost 10 bases and the V segment lost 4 bases, leaving 12 bases of the junction unmatched. The CDR3 is 15 residues long. The germline CDR1 and CDR2 sequences are SGHTA and FQGNSA. CDR3 coding DNA: TGTGCCAGCAGCTCTAACCCCGGACTAGCCGGCGAGCAGTTCTTC. Its protein product is CASSSNPGLAGEQFF.

This clonotype was counted between two and nine times. The chain uses TRBV28 and TRBJ2-1; 11 positions agree with TRBD2. J gave up 6 bases and V 6 bases, and 7 bases lay outside the gene matches. Germline lookup yields CDR1 MDHEN and CDR2 SYDVKM. The length of the CDR3 is 15 residues. The CDR3 coding sequence is TGTGCCAGCAGCCCGGGACTAGCGGTGCTCAATGAGCAGTTCTTC. Encoded protein: CASSPGLAVLNEQFF.